This TCR beta chain was sequenced during a study of T cells in tuberculosis. Germline loops: CDR1 MNHNY, CDR2 SVGAGI (reference sequence). V lost 7 bases, J lost 0 bases, and 16 bases lay in between. This CDR3 comprises 15 residues. Using immunoSEQ multiplex PCR, the repertoire was profiled, and TCRdb retains in-frame clones only, with some absent. This table has more than 30,000 clones, roughly 95% appearing once. The specimen was PBMCs. The TCR comes from a donor aged 10-35 years with latent tuberculosis or without tuberculosis infection. The chain links TRBV6-6 to TRBJ2-7, with a weak D call TRBD2 (6 bases). The CDR3 DNA follows: TGTGCCAGCACCCCCGGGGCGGGGAACTCCTACGAGCAGTACTTC. Its protein product is CASTPGAGNSYEQYF.